Sequencing of this T cell receptor beta chain was carried out in a study of post-analysis software for immune sequencing data. About the study: The disease courses covered relapsing-remitting, secondary progressive and progressive-relapsing multiple sclerosis. Findings and limits, study-wide: Patients with multiple sclerosis recorded significantly lower normalized Chao1 diversity than controls, the study found. The authors found that F measure strongly co-clustered same-batch samples. Controls showed lower frequencies than patients for roughly five TRBV segments, and TRBV5-6, TRBV5-1 and TRBV20-1 were among these.

Unique molecular identifiers were carried by the TCR beta cDNA libraries. About 500,000 cDNA molecules came from 1 to 10 million T cells. Using its own MiXCR run on the PCR reads, TCRdb lists one record per CDR3 protein. The data contain about 500,000 distinct CDR3 sequences, under 55% of them singletons. To note about this clonotype: Its antigen is still unknown.

Trimming cost V 7 bases and J 2 bases; bases outside gene matches: 5. Germline CDR1 and CDR2: SQVTM and ANQGSEA. This CDR3 spans 13 amino acids. V and J are TRBV29-1 and TRBJ2-1, with 7 bases lining up with TRBD1. This sequence was found in a girl aged 5 to 17 with multiple sclerosis. Sequenced sample: blood. CDR3 protein: CSAMTGTYNEQFF. As DNA, the CDR3 is TGCAGCGCCATGACAGGGACCTACAATGAGCAGTTCTTC.